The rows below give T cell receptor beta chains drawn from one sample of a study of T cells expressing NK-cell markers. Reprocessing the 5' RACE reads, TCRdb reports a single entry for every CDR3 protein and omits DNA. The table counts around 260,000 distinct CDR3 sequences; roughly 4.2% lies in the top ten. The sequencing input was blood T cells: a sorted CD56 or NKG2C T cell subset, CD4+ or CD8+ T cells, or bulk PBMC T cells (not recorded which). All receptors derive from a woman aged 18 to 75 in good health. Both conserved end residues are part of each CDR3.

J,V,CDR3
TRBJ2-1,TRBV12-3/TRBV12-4,CASTGREGVSYNEQFF
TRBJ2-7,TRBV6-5,CASSYLGRVSSYEQYF
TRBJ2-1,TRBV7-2,CASSLTPTSGANEQFF
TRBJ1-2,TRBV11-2,CASSLVNSRYGYTF
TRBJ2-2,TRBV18,CASSAQREGTGELFF
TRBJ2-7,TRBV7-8,CASSLALTGGYYEQYF
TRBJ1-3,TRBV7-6,CASSLVGGNSGNTIYF
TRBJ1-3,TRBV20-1,CSARTGNTIYF
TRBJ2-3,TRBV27,CASSLGWGGTQYF
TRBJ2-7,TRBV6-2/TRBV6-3,CASRRKGTNYEQYF
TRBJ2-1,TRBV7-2,CASSLSYPGGPSSYNEQFF
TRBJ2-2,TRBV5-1,CASSPGTRGMTGELFF
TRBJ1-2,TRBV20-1,CSARQGYGYTF
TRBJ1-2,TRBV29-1,CSATAPGEGYTF
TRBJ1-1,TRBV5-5,CASSARPNTEAFF
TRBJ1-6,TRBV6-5,CASSYSWQGAGSPLHF
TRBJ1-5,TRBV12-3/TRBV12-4,CASSRLQGNQPQHF
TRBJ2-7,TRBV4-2,CASSRLRANSTYEQYF
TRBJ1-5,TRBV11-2,CASSSGGDKPQHF
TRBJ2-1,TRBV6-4,CASSAGPGTSMIF
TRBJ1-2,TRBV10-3,CAISENYGYTF
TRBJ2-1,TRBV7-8,CASSRSTSWVSYNEQFF
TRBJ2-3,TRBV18,CASSPLPPGSTDTQYF
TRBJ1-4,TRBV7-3,CASSLTRANEKLFF
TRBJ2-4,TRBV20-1,CSARDQSLAKNIQYF